The 6 T cell receptor beta chains below all came from one sample that was sequenced in a study of PD-L1 blockade in urothelial cancer. Time point specified: pretreatment peripheral blood. TCRdb's copy holds only in-frame clones and misses some; the assay was immunoSEQ multiplex PCR. In the table there are around 35,000 clones, approximately 84% of which are singletons. The source was PBMCs, collected around atezolizumab (anti-PD-L1) treatment. The receptors here all came from a man aged 55-75 years with urothelial cancer.

The genes are TRBV10-3 and TRBJ2-7; 8 bases line up with TRBD1. The CDR3 runs to 14 residues. CDR1 is ENHRY, CDR2 SYGVKD, per germline. J gave up 2 bases and V 4 bases, and 4 bases lay outside the gene matches. The CDR3 coding sequence is TGTGCCATCAGTGGGACAGGGAAGGCCTACGAGCAGTACTTC. This translates into CAISGTGKAYEQYF.

This clone was counted a single time. This chain connects TRBV7-2 to TRBJ2-7; TRBD1 matches at 8 bases. This CDR3 region has 15 residues. CDR1 and CDR2 (germline): SGHTA, FQGNSA. The ends lost 5 bases at V and 6 bases at J; junction bases unmatched: 12. In nucleotides, the CDR3 is TGTGCCAGCAGCCCCCGCCGGACAGGGATTGTCGAGCAGTACTTC. Translating it yields CASSPRRTGIVEQYF. Combining the CDR3 with reference TRBV7-2 and TRBJ2-7 gives the whole variable domain GAGVSQSPSNKVTEKGKDVELRCDPISGHTALYWYRQSLGQGLEFLIYFQGNSAPDKSGLPSDRFSAERTGGSVSTLTIQRTQQEDSAVYLCASSPRRTGIVEQYFGPGTRLTVT.

The sample holds one count of this clone. The chain is built from TRBV7-2 and TRBJ2-6; 11 nucleotides match TRBD2. Germline CDR1 SGHTA, CDR2 FQGNSA. J gave up 1 base and V 0 bases, and 5 bases lay outside the gene matches. The CDR3 loop spans 19 amino acids. The CDR3 DNA sequence: TGTGCCAGCAGCTTAGCACTAGCGGGAGCCGGGTCTGGGGCCAACGTCCTGACTTTC. This sequence encodes CASSLALAGAGSGANVLTF.

The J gene is TRBJ1-5, the V gene TRBV18, with TRBD1 as a possible D gene (6 bases). Germline values: CDR1 KGHSH, CDR2 LQKENI. The CDR3 contains 14 residues. V shed 2 bases and J shed 7 bases, with 12 bases lying between them. The CDR3 loop is CASSPTPQGQPQHF. The CDR3 coding sequence is TGTGCCAGCTCACCAACCCCACAGGGACAGCCCCAGCATTTT.

The J gene is TRBJ2-3, the V gene TRBV5-1; the D is unclear. Germline V CDR1 and CDR2: SGHRS, YFSETQ. The CDR3 has 13 residues. V was pared by 6 bases and J by 1 base, with 9 bases between. The CDR3 bases are TGCGCCAGCAACCCAACGGGCACAGATACGCAGTATTTT. It translates to CASNPTGTDTQYF.

CDR3 protein: CAWSLGGRNTEAFF. The DNA of the CDR3 is TGTGCCTGGAGCCTAGGCGGGCGGAACACTGAAGCTTTCTTT. The rearrangement uses TRBV30 and TRBJ1-1; D remains unclear. This CDR3 is 14 amino acids long. V was pared by 3 bases and J by 1 base, with 12 bases between. The germline V gene has CDR1 GTSNPN and CDR2 SVGIG (reference sequence).